This T cell receptor (beta chain) stems from a study of cytomegalovirus exposure and HLA in healthy donors. Primers: 60 Vbeta forward and 13 Jbeta reverse. Assay used: immunoSEQ multiplex PCR; TCRdb lists only in-frame clones, some missing. The sample gives under 50,000 clones, approximately 71% of which show up once; more than 15% is in the top ten. Sequenced sample: PBMCs. This clonotype was sampled from a man aged 50 or older in good health and CMV-seropositive.

This CDR3 reads CASSPPRRGNQETQYF. The CDR3 bases are TGTGCCAGCAGCCCCCCCCGGCGGGGGAACCAAGAGACCCAGTACTTC. The V gene is TRBV13, the J gene TRBJ2-5, with 7 nucleotides matching TRBD2. V lost 5 bases and J lost 0; bases outside the gene matches: 9. The CDR3 sequence is 16 residues long. CDR1 PRHDT and CDR2 FYEKMQ come from the germline V gene (reference sequence).